Sequencing of this TCR beta chain was carried out in a study of tumor-infiltrating lymphocytes in primary liver carcinoma. Co-extracted RNA and DNA came from roughly 20-30 mg of unsorted bulk tissue. The CDR3 contains 15 residues. Germline lookup yields CDR1 SQVTM and CDR2 ANQGSEA. Total RNA (roughly 530 ng) served as template for TCR beta cDNA synthesis primed by a constant-region primer. TCR beta libraries came from three nested multiplex PCR rounds using slightly modified ARM-PCR. PCR rounds one and two used TRBV1-TRBV30 forward primers with a C-beta reverse primer for roughly 9 cycles each. TCRdb re-called the multiplex PCR reads through MiXCR, storing one row per CDR3 protein. The sample has about 200,000 distinct CDR3 sequences, around four fifths seen once. A word on this clonotype: An end of the junction does not agree with germline; a read error may underlie this.

This sequence joins TRBV29-1 and TRBJ2-3, with TRBD2 identical over 8 bases. Specimen: tumor tissue from primary liver carcinoma. This sequence was found in a man aged 35-49 years with primary liver carcinoma and hepatitis B virus infection. The CDR3 DNA is TGCAGCGTACGGACTAGCAGGAATTGGAAAGATACGGAGTATTTT. It encodes CSVRTSRNWKDTEYF.